Below, one TCR beta chain is given with its context. Its antigen is unidentified. The data were taken from a study of cytomegalovirus exposure and HLA in healthy donors. Overall study context: Samples from HLA-typed donors yielded 85 million to 95 million unique TCRs in an early data release.

Study results and limitations: The dataset shows that most TCR sequences were rare, while some public TCRs occurred in many donors. A later analysis revealed that TCR association rates differed between HLA loci, peaking at DRB1 and bottoming out at HLA-C.

V dropped 0 bases and J dropped 2; count of bases not matched to a gene: 2. The germline CDR1 and CDR2 sequences are SGDLS and YYNGEE. The CDR3 sequence is 15 residues long. Vbeta (60) and Jbeta (13) primers were used in the PCR. In the study's own analysis: Roughly 80 million unique TCR beta chains, roughly 12 million shared, were counted in a later analysis. Libraries were prepared by immunoSEQ multiplex PCR; TCRdb keeps only in-frame clonotypes and omits some of them. V and J calls plus clone size are reproduced from that table; the DNA served to infer D and trimming. In the table there are some 200,000 clones, around 62% of which are singletons.

The TCR sequence derives from a man in his forties in good health and CMV-seronegative. The sample taken for sequencing was PBMCs. V is TRBV9 and J is TRBJ2-1; 7 bases match TRBD2. The CDR3 loop reads CASSVAGGTYNEQFF. Here the CDR3 DNA reads TGTGCCAGCAGCGTAGCGGGGGGAACCTACAATGAGCAGTTCTTC.